This T cell receptor (beta chain) emerged from a study of response to subunit inactivated influenza vaccine. Study-wide results and caveats: It was the authors' suggestion that each seasonal influenza vaccination recruits few new T cells.

Comments on this clonotype: Its cognate antigen is unknown.

TCRdb reanalysed the RT-PCR reads using MiXCR and keeps one entry per CDR3 protein. There are over 750,000 distinct CDR3 sequences in the sample; approximately 21% occur only once, and 10% to 13% lies in the top ten. Trimming removed 4 bases from V and 4 bases from J, with 14 bases in between. Per germline, CDR1 LGHNA and CDR2 YSLEER. CDR3 length equals 15 residues. The sequenced sample was PBMCs from blood, obtained 5 to 6 days after vaccination. J is TRBJ2-1 and V is TRBV4-3, with D perhaps TRBD1 (5 bases). The receptor was isolated from a man aged 45-65 years who received an inactivated influenza vaccine. For the CDR3, the DNA is TGCGCCAGCAGCCTAGGGGTTCAAGGGTACAATGAGCAGTTCTTC. This translates into CASSLGVQGYNEQFF.